A single T cell receptor beta chain is shown here with its context. The antigen is not known. There are 17 residues in the CDR3. Per germline, CDR1 SGHTA and CDR2 FQGNSA. Trimming left V 0 bases short and J 3 bases short, with 17 bases between. The sample belongs to a study of cytomegalovirus exposure and HLA in healthy donors. Study-wide context: Later, an analysis reported that the 95 to 150 validation repertoires had used the same platform as the 500 to 800 first-cohort repertoires. Study outcomes and limitations: In vitro checks showed that three CMV-associated chains really do target CMV antigens. There were approximately 150 TCR beta chains listed as cytomegalovirus-associated.

The donors were members of the validation cohort, which comprised about 130 subjects and was separate from the first cohort of 666 subjects. Repertoires were generated with immunoSEQ multiplex PCR, while TCRdb's copy carries only in-frame clones and drops some. The table lists around 150,000 clones, 80% to 85% of them singletons. The TCR originated in a man between 25 and 39 years old in good health and CMV-seropositive. This chain links TRBV7-2 with TRBJ1-1; tentatively, D is TRBD1 (5 bases). The sequencing input was PBMCs. CDR3 sequence reads: CASSLANRRGRDTEAFF. CDR3 bases: TGTGCCAGCAGCTTAGCCAACCGGCGGGGGAGGGACACTGAAGCTTTCTTT.